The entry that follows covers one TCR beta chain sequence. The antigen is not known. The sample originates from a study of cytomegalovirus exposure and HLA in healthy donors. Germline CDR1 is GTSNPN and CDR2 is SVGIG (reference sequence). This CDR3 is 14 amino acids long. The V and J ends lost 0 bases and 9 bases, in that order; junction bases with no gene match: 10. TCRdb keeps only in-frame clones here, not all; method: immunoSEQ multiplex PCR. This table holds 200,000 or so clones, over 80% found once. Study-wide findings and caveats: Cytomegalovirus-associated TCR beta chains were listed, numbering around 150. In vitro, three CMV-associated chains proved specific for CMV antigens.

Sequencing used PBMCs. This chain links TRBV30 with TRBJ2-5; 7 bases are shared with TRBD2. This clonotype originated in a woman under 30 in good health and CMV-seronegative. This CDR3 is CAWSVLGPREAQYF. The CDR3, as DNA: TGTGCCTGGAGTGTACTTGGCCCCCGGGAGGCCCAGTACTTC. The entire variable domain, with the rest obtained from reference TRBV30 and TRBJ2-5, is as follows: SQTIHQWPATLVQPVGSPLSLECTVEGTSNPNLYWYRQAAGRGLQLLFYSVGIGQISSEVPQNLSASRPQDRQFILSSKKLLLSDSGFYLCAWSVLGPREAQYFGPGTRLLVL.